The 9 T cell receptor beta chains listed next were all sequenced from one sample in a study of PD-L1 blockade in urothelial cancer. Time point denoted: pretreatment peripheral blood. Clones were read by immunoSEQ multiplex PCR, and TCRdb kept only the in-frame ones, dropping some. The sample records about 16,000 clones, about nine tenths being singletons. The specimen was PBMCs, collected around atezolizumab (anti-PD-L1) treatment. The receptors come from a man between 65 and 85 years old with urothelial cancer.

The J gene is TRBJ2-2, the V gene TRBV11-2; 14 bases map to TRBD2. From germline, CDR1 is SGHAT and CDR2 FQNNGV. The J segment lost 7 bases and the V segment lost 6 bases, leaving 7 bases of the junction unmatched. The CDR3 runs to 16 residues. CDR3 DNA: TGTGCCAGCAGGCCCGGACTAGCGGGGGGAGTCGGGGAGCTGTTTTTT. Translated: CASRPGLAGGVGELFF.

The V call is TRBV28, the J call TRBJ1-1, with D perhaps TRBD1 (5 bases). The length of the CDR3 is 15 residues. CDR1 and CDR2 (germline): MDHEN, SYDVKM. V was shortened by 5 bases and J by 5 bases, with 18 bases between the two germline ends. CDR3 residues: CASSIPQETRTEAFF. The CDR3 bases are TGTGCCAGCAGTATTCCACAGGAGACCCGGACTGAAGCTTTCTTT.

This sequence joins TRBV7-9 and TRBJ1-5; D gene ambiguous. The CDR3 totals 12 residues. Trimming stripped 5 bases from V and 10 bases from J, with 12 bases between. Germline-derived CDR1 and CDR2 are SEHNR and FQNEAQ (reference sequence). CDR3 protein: CASSPITGPQHF. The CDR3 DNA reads TGTGCCAGCAGCCCCATCACGGGACCCCAGCATTTT.

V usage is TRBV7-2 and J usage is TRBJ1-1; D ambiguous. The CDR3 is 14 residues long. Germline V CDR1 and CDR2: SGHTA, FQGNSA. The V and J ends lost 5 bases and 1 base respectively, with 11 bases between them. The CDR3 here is CASSPRSSNTEAFF. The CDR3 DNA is TGTGCCAGCAGCCCCAGATCCTCGAACACTGAAGCTTTCTTT.

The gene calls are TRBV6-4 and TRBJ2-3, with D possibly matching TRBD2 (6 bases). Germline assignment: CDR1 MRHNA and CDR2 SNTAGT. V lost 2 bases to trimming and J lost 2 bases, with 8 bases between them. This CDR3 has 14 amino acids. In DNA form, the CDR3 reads TGTGCCAGCAGTGACGGGCGGGACACAGATACGCAGTATTTT. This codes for CASSDGRDTDTQYF.

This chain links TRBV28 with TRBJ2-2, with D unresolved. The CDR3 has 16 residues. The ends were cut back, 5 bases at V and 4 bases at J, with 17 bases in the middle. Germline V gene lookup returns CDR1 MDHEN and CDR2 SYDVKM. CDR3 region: CASSPMGQAATGELFF. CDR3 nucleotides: TGTGCCAGCAGTCCCATGGGTCAGGCAGCCACCGGGGAGCTGTTTTTT.

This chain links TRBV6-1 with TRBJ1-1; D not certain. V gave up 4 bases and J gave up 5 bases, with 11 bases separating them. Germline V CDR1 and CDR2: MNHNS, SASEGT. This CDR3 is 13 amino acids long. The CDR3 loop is CASSVWESTEAFF. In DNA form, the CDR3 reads TGTGCCAGCAGTGTATGGGAGTCGACTGAAGCTTTCTTT.

The CDR3 spells CASSVEASRGTQYF. DNA of the CDR3: TGTGCCAGCAGCGTAGAGGCTAGCAGGGGGACCCAGTACTTC. V usage is TRBV9 and J usage is TRBJ2-5; TRBD1 is a possible D gene (6 bases). V was cut by 0 bases and J by 7 bases, with 13 bases left in between. The CDR3 contains 14 residues. CDR1 is SGDLS, CDR2 YYNGEE, per germline.

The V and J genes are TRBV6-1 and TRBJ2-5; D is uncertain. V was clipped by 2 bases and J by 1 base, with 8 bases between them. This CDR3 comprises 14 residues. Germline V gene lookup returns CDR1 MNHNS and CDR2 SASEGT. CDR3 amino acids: CASSEMRFQETQYF. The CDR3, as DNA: TGTGCCAGCAGTGAAATGAGGTTCCAAGAGACCCAGTACTTC.